Presented here are 30 T cell receptor beta chains from one specimen sequenced in a study of cytomegalovirus exposure and HLA in healthy donors. Primers for the PCR totalled 60 Vbeta and 13 Jbeta. Sequenced by immunoSEQ multiplex PCR; TCRdb stores in-frame clones only, minus some. The sample includes 95,000 to 150,000 clones, about four fifths of them seen just once. The sequencing sample was made of PBMCs. All receptors derive from an older woman in good health and CMV-seropositive.

This sequence joins TRBV19 and TRBJ2-5; D may be TRBD1 (5 bases). The V gene lost 4 bases and the J gene lost 1 base, with 13 bases spanning the gap. CDR3 length: 15 residues. Germline values: CDR1 LNHDA, CDR2 SQIVND (reference sequence). The CDR3 loop is CASSTYWTPQETQYF. DNA of the CDR3: TGTGCCAGTAGTACCTATTGGACACCCCAAGAGACCCAGTACTTC.

In its sample, this clone was seen a few times. This sequence joins TRBV6-4 and TRBJ2-3; 8 nucleotides align to TRBD2. Germline V CDR1 and CDR2: MRHNA, SNTAGT. The CDR3 loop spans 15 amino acids. The junction had 5 bases not matched to a gene; V was cut back by 3 bases and J by 3 bases. CDR3 sequence: CASSEQRGPTDTQYF. CDR3 bases: TGTGCCAGCAGTGAACAGCGGGGGCCGACAGATACGCAGTATTTT.

V usage is TRBV2 and J usage is TRBJ2-1; TRBD2 matches at 8 bases. Germline CDR1 reads SNHLY; CDR2 reads FYNNEI. The CDR3 length is 13 residues. V trimming: 6 bases; J trimming: 9 bases; junction bases outside the gene matches: 7. The CDR3 DNA reads TGTGCCAGCAGCGGGGGGGCCGTCGGTGAGCAGTTCTTC. Translated, it gives CASSGGAVGEQFF.

The rearrangement links TRBV7-3 to TRBJ2-7, with 8 bases lining up with TRBD2. Germline lookup yields CDR1 SGHTA and CDR2 FQGTGA. The CDR3 is 16 residues long. Germline trimming cut 5 bases from V and 0 bases from J; bases unmatched to any gene: 9. The CDR3 reads CASSQKGTSGSYEQYF. In DNA form, the CDR3 reads TGTGCCAGCAGCCAAAAAGGTACTAGCGGCTCCTACGAGCAGTACTTC.

The V gene is TRBV27, the J gene TRBJ1-2; 8 bases align to TRBD1. The V and J ends lost 5 bases and 8 bases, in that order; junction bases with no gene match: 7. Germline lookup yields CDR1 MNHEY and CDR2 SMNVEV (reference sequence). The CDR3 contains 13 residues. The CDR3 reads CASSPGQERGYTF. CDR3 nucleotides: TGTGCCAGCAGTCCGGGACAGGAGAGAGGCTACACCTTC.

The chain couples TRBV30 to TRBJ2-5; 10 bases align to TRBD1. Germline V CDR1 and CDR2: GTSNPN, SVGIG (reference sequence). The CDR3 spans 15 residues. J lost 1 base, V lost 0 bases, and 2 bases had no gene match. CDR3 sequence: CAWSVWDRGQETQYF. CDR3 nucleotide sequence: TGTGCCTGGAGTGTATGGGACAGGGGCCAAGAGACCCAGTACTTC.

The chain joins TRBV6-5 to TRBJ2-5, with 11 bases that match TRBD2. V was pared by 6 bases and J by 3 bases, with 6 bases of the junction left unmatched. Germline CDR1 is MNHEY and CDR2 is SVGAGI. CDR3 length: 15 residues. The CDR3 here is CASSYLLAGEETQYF. The CDR3 nucleotides are TGTGCCAGCAGCTATTTACTAGCGGGGGAAGAGACCCAGTACTTC.

This chain uses TRBV5-1 with TRBJ2-2; 7 nucleotides agree with TRBD1. This CDR3 spans 17 amino acids. Unmatched junction bases numbered 7, after V lost 2 bases and J lost 0 bases. Germline lookup yields CDR1 SGHRS and CDR2 YFSETQ. The DNA for the CDR3 is TGCGCCAGCAGCTTTTATCCGACAGGGACGAACACCGGGGAGCTGTTTTTT. This translates into CASSFYPTGTNTGELFF.

The J gene is TRBJ2-1, the V gene TRBV5-3; 7 nucleotides agree with TRBD1. TRBV5-3 is identified as an open reading frame with a role that is uncertain. The CDR3 covers 15 residues. After removal of 4 bases from V and 5 bases from J, the junction contained 9 bases not matched to a gene. DNA for the CDR3: TGTGCCAGAAGCCTCACAGGGGCGCGAGACAATGAGCAGTTCTTC. Protein sequence: CARSLTGARDNEQFF.

The chain employs TRBV7-3 and TRBJ2-1; 10 nucleotides match TRBD1. Trimming cost V 5 bases and J 6 bases; bases outside gene matches: 7. CDR1 and CDR2 (germline): SGHTA, FQGTGA. This CDR3 is built from 15 residues. CDR3 nucleotides: TGTGCCAGCAGCCTTGGGACAGGGGTGGGCAATGAGCAGTTCTTC. It translates to CASSLGTGVGNEQFF.

A single count supports this clone. The V call is TRBV6-5, the J call TRBJ1-2; possible D gene TRBD1, 5 bases. Per germline, CDR1 MNHEY and CDR2 SVGAGI. Trimming stripped 0 bases from V and 2 bases from J, with 13 bases between. This CDR3 comprises 16 residues. Here the CDR3 DNA reads TGTGCCAGCAGTTACTCGCCCCAGGGAGGAAACTATGGCTACACCTTC. Its translation: CASSYSPQGGNYGYTF.

This rearrangement joins TRBV11-2 to TRBJ2-1; tentative D call: TRBD2 (6 bases). Per germline, CDR1 SGHAT and CDR2 FQNNGV. The V end lost 1 base, the J end lost 10 bases, and 14 bases lay between the germline ends. The CDR3 consists of 14 residues. The chain's CDR3 is CASSLGATSGEQFF. The CDR3 bases are TGTGCCAGCAGCTTAGGGGCGACTAGTGGCGAGCAGTTCTTC.

CDR3 DNA sequence: TGCGCCAGCAAGGGGTTGGCGGGACCCGATACGCAGTATTTT. As protein: CASKGLAGPDTQYF. The chain uses TRBV10-2 and TRBJ2-3; D is perhaps TRBD2 (6 bases). The CDR3 consists of 14 residues. V gave up 7 bases and J gave up 6 bases, with 17 bases separating them. Germline V CDR1 and CDR2: WSHSY, SAAADI.

The count of this clone is one. This sequence joins TRBV2 and TRBJ2-4; D perhaps matches TRBD2 (6 bases). This CDR3 comprises 13 residues. V shed 7 bases and J shed 7 bases, with 14 bases lying between them. Germline assignment: CDR1 SNHLY and CDR2 FYNNEI. CDR3 nucleotide sequence: TGTGCCAGCACTCCCGACCGGGGGAACATTCAGTACTTC. Encoded protein: CASTPDRGNIQYF. The full variable domain, with the rest looked up from reference TRBV2 and TRBJ2-4, is EPEVTQTPSHQVTQMGQEVILRCVPISNHLYFYWYRQILGQKVEFLVSFYNNEISEKSEIFDDQFSVERPDGSNFTLKIRSTKLEDSAMYFCASTPDRGNIQYFGAGTRLSVL.

The chain has TRBV27 and TRBJ2-7; 13 bases are a match to TRBD2. Germline CDR1 is MNHEY and CDR2 is SMNVEV (reference sequence). The CDR3 has 15 amino acids. The J segment lost 2 bases and the V segment lost 4 bases, leaving 2 bases of the junction unmatched. Written as DNA, the CDR3 is TGTGCCAGCAGTTGGACTAGCGGGGGAACCTACGAGCAGTACTTC. This encodes CASSWTSGGTYEQYF.

This clone was recorded once. The CDR3 DNA reads TGTGCCAGCAGGGTTGACAGGGGGGATCAGCCCCAGCATTTT. Amino acid sequence: CASRVDRGDQPQHF. The chain combines TRBV6-1 with TRBJ1-5; 9 bases match TRBD1. V lost 6 bases to trimming and J lost 5 bases; unmatched junction nucleotides: 5. Germline CDR1 is MNHNS and CDR2 is SASEGT. This CDR3 is built from 14 residues.

In its sample, this clone was seen a few times. The chain recombines TRBV20-1 with TRBJ1-3; tentatively, D is TRBD1 (5 bases). The CDR3 runs 11 residues. CDR1 DFQATT and CDR2 SNEGSKA come from the germline V gene (reference sequence). Trimming left V 6 bases short and J 8 bases short, with 11 bases between. CDR3 coding DNA: TGCAGTGCCACCGGGGGTGACACCATATATTTT. This gives the protein CSATGGDTIYF.

The chain has TRBV2 and TRBJ2-1; possible D gene TRBD2, 6 bases. This CDR3 is 15 amino acids long. V was clipped by 5 bases and J by 3 bases, with 14 bases between them. The germline V gene encodes CDR1 SNHLY and CDR2 FYNNEI. The CDR3 DNA reads TGTGCCAGCAGTCGTAGCGGCTCAGGCTACAATGAGCAGTTCTTC. As protein: CASSRSGSGYNEQFF.

V gene TRBV15 combines with J gene TRBJ1-1, with 9 nucleotides matching TRBD1. The CDR3 is made up of 14 amino acids. From germline, CDR1 is LNHNV and CDR2 YYDKDF (reference sequence). With V trimmed by 4 bases and J by 6 bases, 6 bases remained unmatched. CDR3 sequence (DNA): TGTGCCACCAGCAAAAGACAGGGGGTCTCTGAAGCTTTCTTT. Amino acids: CATSKRQGVSEAFF.

This chain uses TRBV5-4 with TRBJ2-5, with a tentative D call TRBD1 (6 bases). From germline, CDR1 is SGHNT and CDR2 YYREEE (reference sequence). There are 20 residues in the CDR3. V shed 0 bases and J shed 1 base, with 25 bases lying between them. The CDR3 coding sequence is TGTGCCAGCAGCTTGGTTGAGGGGACGACTTACCGGACAGTCCAAGAGACCCAGTACTTC. As protein: CASSLVEGTTYRTVQETQYF.

V gene TRBV7-2 combines with J gene TRBJ2-1; 8 bases align to TRBD2. The CDR3 runs 17 residues. Germline values: CDR1 SGHTA, CDR2 FQGNSA. Unmatched junction bases numbered 16, after V lost 5 bases and J lost 7 bases. CDR3 region: CASSKGGASSGWNEQFF. The CDR3 coding sequence is TGTGCCAGCAGCAAAGGTGGGGCGTCTAGCGGGTGGAATGAGCAGTTCTTC.

Only one count was recorded for this clone. The chain couples TRBV11-3 to TRBJ1-5; 10 positions agree with TRBD1. The CDR3 is 17 amino acids. The ends lost 1 base at V and 2 bases at J; junction bases unmatched: 5. The germline V gene encodes CDR1 SGHNT and CDR2 YENEEA. CDR3 sequence: CASSLGQGAGGNQPQHF. The CDR3 DNA reads as TGTGCCAGCAGCTTAGGACAGGGGGCTGGGGGCAATCAGCCCCAGCATTTT. The whole variable domain, filled in from reference TRBV11-3 and TRBJ1-5, reads EAGVVQSPRYKIIEKKQPVAFWCNPISGHNTLYWYLQNLGQGPELLIRYENEEAVDDSQLPKDRFSAERLKGVDSTLKIQPAELGDSAVYLCASSLGQGAGGNQPQHFGDGTRLSIL.

The CDR3 DNA follows: TGTGCCACCAGACTAGCGGGAGGCCCACTTAAAGAGACCCAGTACTTC. This codes for CATRLAGGPLKETQYF. This chain joins TRBV2 and TRBJ2-5; 13 nucleotides match TRBD2. V lost 10 bases and J lost 3; bases outside the gene matches: 11. The CDR3 length is 16 residues. Germline CDR1 is SNHLY and CDR2 is FYNNEI.

The V and J genes are TRBV18 and TRBJ2-1, with D maybe TRBD1 (5 bases). V lost 1 base, J lost 2 bases, and 12 bases lay in between. The CDR3 sequence is 16 residues long. Germline CDR1 and CDR2: KGHSH and LQKENI. CDR3 DNA sequence: TGTGCCAGCTCACCACTCGCACAGGCAGCCTACAATGAGCAGTTCTTC. Protein product: CASSPLAQAAYNEQFF.

This clone was observed a handful of times. V is TRBV5-1 and J is TRBJ2-7; a possible D gene is TRBD2 (7 bases). V was shortened by 3 bases and J by 3 bases, with 13 bases between the two germline ends. The CDR3 contains 14 residues. Germline loops: CDR1 SGHRS, CDR2 YFSETQ. The CDR3 nucleotides are TGCGCCAGCAGCTGGAGGGGGGACTACTACGAGCAGTACTTC. Translated: CASSWRGDYYEQYF.

This clone has only one observation. V and J are TRBV6-5 and TRBJ2-5, with D possibly being TRBD1 (6 bases). The J call is uncertain, as TRBJ2-7 better fits the DNA end. The CDR3 is 12 residues long. Germline CDR1 MNHEY, CDR2 SVGAGI. The CDR3 spells CARAKQGCEQYF. The CDR3 bases are TGTGCCAGAGCCAAACAGGGTTGCGAGCAGTACTTC.

This clone has a handful of counts. The V gene is TRBV6-5, the J gene TRBJ1-2; a weak D match, TRBD1 (6 bases). The CDR3 loop spans 14 amino acids. Trimming removed 4 bases from V and 3 bases from J, with 12 bases in between. Per germline, CDR1 MNHEY and CDR2 SVGAGI. In DNA, the CDR3 is TGTGCCAGCAGTTTTCAACAGGGTTACTATGGCTACACCTTC. Its translation is CASSFQQGYYGYTF.

V and J are TRBV7-2 and TRBJ1-2; TRBD1 is a possible D gene (5 bases). CDR3 length equals 19 residues. CDR1 and CDR2 from the germline V gene are SGHTA and FQGNSA. Trimming pared 2 bases from V and 0 bases from J, leaving 22 bases between. This CDR3 reads CASSLSLAAGRWANYGYTF. CDR3 DNA: TGTGCCAGCAGCTTAAGTCTGGCGGCAGGGCGATGGGCTAACTATGGCTACACCTTC.

This rearrangement joins TRBV5-1 to TRBJ1-1; 11 nucleotides match TRBD1. The J segment lost 2 bases and the V segment lost 5 bases, leaving 11 bases of the junction unmatched. This CDR3 region has 17 residues. CDR1 SGHRS and CDR2 YFSETQ come from the germline V gene. This CDR3 reads CASSQAPGQGDNTEAFF. The CDR3 DNA follows: TGCGCCAGCAGTCAAGCGCCGGGACAGGGGGATAACACTGAAGCTTTCTTT.

V usage is TRBV15 and J usage is TRBJ1-1; D may be TRBD1 (6 bases). The germline gives CDR1 LNHNV, CDR2 YYDKDF (reference sequence). Trimming stripped 2 bases from V and 5 bases from J, with 12 bases between. The CDR3 has 14 residues. CDR3 region: CATSRSRTGTEAFF. As DNA, the CDR3 is TGTGCCACCAGCAGATCCCGAACAGGGACTGAAGCTTTCTTT.